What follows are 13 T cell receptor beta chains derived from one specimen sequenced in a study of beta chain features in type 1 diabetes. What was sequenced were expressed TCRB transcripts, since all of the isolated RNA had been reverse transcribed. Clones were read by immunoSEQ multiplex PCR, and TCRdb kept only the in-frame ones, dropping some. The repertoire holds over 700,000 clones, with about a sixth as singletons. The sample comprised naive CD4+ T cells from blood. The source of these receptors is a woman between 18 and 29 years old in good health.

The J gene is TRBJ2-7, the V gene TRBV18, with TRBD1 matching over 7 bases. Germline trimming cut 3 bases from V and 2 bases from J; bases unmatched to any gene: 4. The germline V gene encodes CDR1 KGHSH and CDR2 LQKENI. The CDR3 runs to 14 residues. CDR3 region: CASSPGTDAYEQYF. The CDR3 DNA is TGTGCCAGCTCACCGGGGACAGATGCCTACGAGCAGTACTTC.

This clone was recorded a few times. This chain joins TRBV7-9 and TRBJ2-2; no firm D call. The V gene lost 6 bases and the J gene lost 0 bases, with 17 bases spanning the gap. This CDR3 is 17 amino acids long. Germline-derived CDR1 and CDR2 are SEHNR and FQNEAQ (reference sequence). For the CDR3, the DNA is TGTGCCAGCAGTCACGATTGGCACCTCGCGAACACCGGGGAGCTGTTTTTT. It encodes CASSHDWHLANTGELFF.

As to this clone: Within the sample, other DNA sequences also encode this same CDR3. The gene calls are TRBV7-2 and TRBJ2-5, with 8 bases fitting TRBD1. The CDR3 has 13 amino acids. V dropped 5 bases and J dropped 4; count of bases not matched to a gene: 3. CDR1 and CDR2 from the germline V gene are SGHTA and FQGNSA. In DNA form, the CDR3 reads TGTGCCAGCAGCCGAGGGACAGGAGAGACCCAGTACTTC. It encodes CASSRGTGETQYF.

CDR3 sequence (DNA): TGTGCCAGCAGTTTATCGTCGAGCGGGAGGGCCGGAGATACGCAGTATTTT. Amino acids: CASSLSSSGRAGDTQYF. V and J are TRBV27 and TRBJ2-3; 10 bases are a match to TRBD2. CDR1 and CDR2 from the germline V gene are MNHEY and SMNVEV (reference sequence). The CDR3 is made up of 17 amino acids. The V and J ends lost 0 bases and 5 bases, in that order; junction bases with no gene match: 8.

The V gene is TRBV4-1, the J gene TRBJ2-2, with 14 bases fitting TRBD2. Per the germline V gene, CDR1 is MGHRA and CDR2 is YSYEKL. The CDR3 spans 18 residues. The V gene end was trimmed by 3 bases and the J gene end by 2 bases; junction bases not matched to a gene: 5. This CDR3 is CASSHRTSGRSNTGELFF. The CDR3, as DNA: TGCGCCAGCAGCCATAGGACTAGCGGGAGGTCAAACACCGGGGAGCTGTTTTTT.

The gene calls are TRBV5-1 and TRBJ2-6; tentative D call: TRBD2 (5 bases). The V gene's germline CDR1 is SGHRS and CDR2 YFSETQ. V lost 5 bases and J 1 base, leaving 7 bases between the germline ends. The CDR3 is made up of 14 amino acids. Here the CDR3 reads CASREESGANVLTF. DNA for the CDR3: TGCGCCAGCAGGGAGGAGTCTGGGGCCAACGTCCTGACTTTC.

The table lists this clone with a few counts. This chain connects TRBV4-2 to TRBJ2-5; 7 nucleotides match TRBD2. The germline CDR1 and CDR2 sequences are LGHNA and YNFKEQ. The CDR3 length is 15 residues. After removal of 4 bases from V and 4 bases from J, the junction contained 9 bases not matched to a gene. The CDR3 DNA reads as TGTGCCAGCAGCCGGGGGGGAGGGCCTTTAGAGACCCAGTACTTC. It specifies CASSRGGGPLETQYF.

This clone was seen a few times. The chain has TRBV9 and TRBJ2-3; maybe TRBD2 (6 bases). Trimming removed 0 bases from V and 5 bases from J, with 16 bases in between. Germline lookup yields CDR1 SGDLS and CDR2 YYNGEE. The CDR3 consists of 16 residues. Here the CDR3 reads CASSVAEGGTVDTQYF. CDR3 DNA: TGTGCCAGCAGCGTAGCGGAGGGTGGTACGGTAGATACGCAGTATTTT.

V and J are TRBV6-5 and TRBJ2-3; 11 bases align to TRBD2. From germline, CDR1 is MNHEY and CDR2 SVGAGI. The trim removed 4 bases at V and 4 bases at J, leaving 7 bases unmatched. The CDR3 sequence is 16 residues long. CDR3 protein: CASSSLTSGMSDTQYF. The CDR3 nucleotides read TGTGCCAGCAGTTCCCTGACTAGCGGGATGTCAGATACGCAGTATTTT.

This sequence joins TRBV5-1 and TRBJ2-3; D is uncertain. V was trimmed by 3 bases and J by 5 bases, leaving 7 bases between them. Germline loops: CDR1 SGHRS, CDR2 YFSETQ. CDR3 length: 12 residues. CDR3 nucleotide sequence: TGCGCCAGCAGCTCCTCCCTAGATACGCAGTATTTT. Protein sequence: CASSSSLDTQYF. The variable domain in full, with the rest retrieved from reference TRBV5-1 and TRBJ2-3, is KAGVTQTPRYLIKTRGQQVTLSCSPISGHRSVSWYQQTPGQGLQFLFEYFSETQRNKGNFPGRFSGRQFSNSRSEMNVSTLELGDSALYLCASSSSLDTQYFGPGTRLTVL.

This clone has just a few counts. As DNA, the CDR3 is TGTGCCAGCAGCTCCGGACTAGCGGGAGTAAACGAGCAGTACTTC. Protein product: CASSSGLAGVNEQYF. The genes are TRBV7-2 and TRBJ2-7; 13 bases map to TRBD2. V shed 4 bases and J 5 bases; nucleotides not matched to a gene: 5. Germline V lookup: CDR1 SGHTA, CDR2 FQGNSA. This CDR3 is built from 15 residues.

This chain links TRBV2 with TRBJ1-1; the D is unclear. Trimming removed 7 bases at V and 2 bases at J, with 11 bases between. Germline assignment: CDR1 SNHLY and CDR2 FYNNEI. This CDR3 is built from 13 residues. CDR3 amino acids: CASMPQSNTEAFF. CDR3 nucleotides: TGTGCCAGCATGCCACAGTCAAACACTGAAGCTTTCTTT.

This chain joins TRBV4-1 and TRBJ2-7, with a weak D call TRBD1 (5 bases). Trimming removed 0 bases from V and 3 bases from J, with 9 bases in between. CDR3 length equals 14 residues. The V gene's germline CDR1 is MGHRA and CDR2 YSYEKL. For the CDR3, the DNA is TGCGCCAGCAGCCAAGATACAGGCGGCTACGAGCAGTACTTC. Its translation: CASSQDTGGYEQYF.